These 17 T cell receptor beta chains came from one sample sequenced in a study of early T cells in non-severe SARS-CoV-2 infection. TCRdb reanalysed the 5' RACE reads using MiXCR and keeps one entry per CDR3 protein. The repertoire has 84,000 or so distinct CDR3 sequences, 12% of them found once; the top ten carry roughly 3%. Material for sequencing was whole blood. These receptors came from an adult who was a healthcare worker with PCR-confirmed SARS-CoV-2 infection or an uninfected control (not recorded which).

The V gene is TRBV4-2, the J gene TRBJ1-3; 10 bases are shared with TRBD1. After removal of 4 bases from V and 0 bases from J, the junction contained 6 bases not matched to a gene. Per the germline V gene, CDR1 is LGHNA and CDR2 is YNFKEQ. CDR3 size: 17 residues. CDR3 in DNA: TGTGCCAGCAGCCTCGGGACAGGGGCCCTCTCTGGAAACACCATATATTTT. Its translation is CASSLGTGALSGNTIYF.

V usage is TRBV10-3 and J usage is TRBJ2-1; weak D call: TRBD2 (6 bases). Per the germline V gene, CDR1 is ENHRY and CDR2 is SYGVKD. This CDR3 is built from 13 residues. V shed 5 bases and J shed 8 bases, with 13 bases lying between them. The CDR3 bases are TGTGCCATCAGTACGGGAGCAAGGGATGAGCAGTTCTTC. Translation: CAISTGARDEQFF.

This clonotype has only a few counts. The chain is built from TRBV29-1 and TRBJ1-1; 7 bases align to TRBD1. The CDR3 sequence is 13 residues long. From germline, CDR1 is SQVTM and CDR2 ANQGSEA. The J segment lost 0 bases and the V segment lost 8 bases, leaving 6 bases of the junction unmatched. CDR3 nucleotide sequence: TGCAGCACAAAACAGGGGATGAACACTGAAGCTTTCTTT. This gives the protein CSTKQGMNTEAFF.

This clonotype has at least ten counts. This sequence joins TRBV7-8 and TRBJ2-4; possible D gene TRBD1, 5 bases. V lost 0 bases and J lost 6, with 9 bases in between. Germline V gene lookup returns CDR1 SGHVS and CDR2 FQNEAQ. This CDR3 has 14 residues. The CDR3 loop is CASSLAGQINIQYF. The CDR3 DNA reads as TGTGCCAGCAGCTTAGCGGGGCAGATAAACATTCAGTACTTC.

This clonotype was recorded many times. This chain links TRBV27 with TRBJ2-1; TRBD1 matches 7 bases. The CDR3 covers 16 residues. The germline V gene has CDR1 MNHEY and CDR2 SMNVEV (reference sequence). V lost 7 bases to trimming and J lost 4 bases; unmatched junction nucleotides: 13. The CDR3 DNA follows: TGTGCCAGCACCCCTGTCACAGGGGTCATATACAATGAGCAGTTCTTC. This sequence encodes CASTPVTGVIYNEQFF.

This clonotype was detected a few times. V and J are TRBV19 and TRBJ2-2; D possibly corresponds to TRBD2 (6 bases). Trimming removed 3 bases from V and 6 bases from J, with 17 bases in between. The CDR3 is 16 amino acids. The germline V gene has CDR1 LNHDA and CDR2 SQIVND (reference sequence). The CDR3 DNA sequence: TGTGCCAGTAGTATCCCCCGGGCAGGAGGGGCCGGGGAGCTGTTTTTT. It is translated as CASSIPRAGGAGELFF.

This clonotype was seen repeatedly, ten times or more. V usage is TRBV10-2 and J usage is TRBJ2-3, with D perhaps matching TRBD1 (6 bases). CDR3 size: 15 residues. The V gene's germline CDR1 is WSHSY and CDR2 SAAADI. Trimming stripped 8 bases from V and 0 bases from J, with 15 bases between. The DNA of the CDR3 is TGCGCCAGCTATCAGGGGAAGAGGAGCACAGATACGCAGTATTTT. Translated, it gives CASYQGKRSTDTQYF.

The gene calls are TRBV12-2 and TRBJ1-5; the table's D call, TRBD1, has no DNA check behind it. TRBV12-2 is deemed a pseudogene. The CDR3 is 15 residues long. CDR3 sequence (DNA): TGTGCAAGTCGCTTAGCGATACAGGGCAATCAGCCCCAGCATTTT. This translates into CASRLAIQGNQPQHF.

In this sample, this clonotype turned up once. Here the CDR3 reads CASILSGTPKGETQYF. The CDR3 DNA sequence: TGTGCCAGCATCCTATCCGGGACCCCTAAGGGAGAGACCCAGTACTTC. The V call is TRBV28, the J call TRBJ2-5; D might be TRBD1 or TRBD2, each matching 5 bases. Germline V gene lookup returns CDR1 MDHEN and CDR2 SYDVKM. V shed 7 bases and J shed 4 bases, with 22 bases lying between them. The CDR3 runs to 16 residues.

V and J are TRBV11-3 and TRBJ2-5; tentative D call: TRBD2 (5 bases). Germline values: CDR1 SGHNT, CDR2 YENEEA. This CDR3 region has 12 residues. V lost 6 bases and J lost 4, with 9 bases in between. CDR3 protein: CASRREGETQYF. The CDR3 region has the DNA TGTGCCAGCAGACGTGAGGGAGAGACCCAGTACTTC.

The table lists this clonotype with a few counts. The chain is built from TRBV12-3 or TRBV12-4 and TRBJ2-3; TRBD2 might be the D (6 bases). This CDR3 spans 17 amino acids. V lost 3 bases to trimming and J lost 1 base, with 17 bases between them. Here the CDR3 DNA reads TGTGCCAGCAGTTTGCCTCTCGGGAGCGTAGGCACAGATACGCAGTATTTT. Its protein is CASSLPLGSVGTDTQYF.

This clonotype was seen only a few times. The genes are TRBV20-1 and TRBJ2-3; TRBD2 matches 8 bases. The CDR3 runs 17 residues. Looked up from germline, CDR1 is DFQATT and CDR2 is SNEGSKA (reference sequence). The J segment lost 3 bases and the V segment lost 6 bases, leaving 17 bases of the junction unmatched. The CDR3 DNA sequence: TGCAGTGCCCAATCTGGGGCACCTAGCGGGTTTACAGATACGCAGTATTTT. It encodes CSAQSGAPSGFTDTQYF.

This clonotype occurred a few times. The gene calls are TRBV5-1 and TRBJ1-4; D not certain. Germline V gene sequence: CDR1 SGHRS, CDR2 YFSETQ. Trimming removed 2 bases at V and 2 bases at J, with 10 bases between. This CDR3 spans 15 amino acids. This CDR3 reads CASSFQFSTNEKLFF. DNA for the CDR3: TGCGCCAGCAGCTTCCAGTTCTCCACTAATGAAAAACTGTTTTTT. Filled out from reference TRBV5-1 and TRBJ1-4, the complete variable domain reads KAGVTQTPRYLIKTRGQQVTLSCSPISGHRSVSWYQQTPGQGLQFLFEYFSETQRNKGNFPGRFSGRQFSNSRSEMNVSTLELGDSALYLCASSFQFSTNEKLFFGSGTQLSVL.

This clonotype was counted many times. V gene TRBV29-1 combines with J gene TRBJ2-7; 9 positions agree with TRBD1. The germline gives CDR1 SQVTM, CDR2 ANQGSEA. This CDR3 region has 14 residues. The junction had 7 bases not matched to a gene; V was cut back by 4 bases and J by 3 bases. CDR3 region: CSVGPGTGIYEQYF. Written as DNA, the CDR3 is TGCAGCGTTGGCCCCGGGACAGGGATCTACGAGCAGTACTTC.

V and J are TRBV11-2 and TRBJ2-2, with D maybe TRBD1 (7 bases). Trimming stripped 5 bases from V and 6 bases from J, with 16 bases between. The CDR3 contains 15 residues. From germline, CDR1 is SGHAT and CDR2 FQNNGV. The CDR3 nucleotides are TGTGCCAGCAGCGGAAATGGCAGGGGGGCCGGGGAGCTGTTTTTT. Amino acids: CASSGNGRGAGELFF.

The chain carries TRBV7-9 and TRBJ1-6; the match to TRBD1 covers 11 bases. The CDR3 is made up of 17 amino acids. CDR1 and CDR2 (germline): SEHNR, FQNEAQ (reference sequence). V was pared by 4 bases and J by 10 bases, with 12 bases of the junction left unmatched. This CDR3 is CASSSLTGTGGRSPLHF. The CDR3 DNA follows: TGTGCCAGCAGCTCTCTCACCGGGACAGGGGGTAGATCACCCCTCCACTTT.

This clonotype was seen at least ten times. The gene calls are TRBV10-2 and TRBJ2-7; 11 nucleotides align to TRBD2. CDR3 length: 16 residues. The germline V gene has CDR1 WSHSY and CDR2 SAAADI. The ends lost 6 bases at V and 0 bases at J; junction bases unmatched: 7. The CDR3 nucleotides are TGCGCCAGCAGGGGACTAGCGGAAACTAGCTCCTACGAGCAGTACTTC. It is translated as CASRGLAETSSYEQYF.